Reported below is one T cell receptor beta chain. The sample holds one count of this clonotype. No antigen is known for it. No per-base quality is available; no much larger clone lies one base away. One read gives only weak evidence. Genomic DNA served as template for TCR beta VDJ combination and CDR3 sequence profiling. An Illumina HiSeq 2000 was the platform used for TCR repertoire sequencing. The original pipeline was this. Repertoire assessment relied on Simpson's diversity index, CDR3 size and DJ length profiles, and TRBV/TRBJ rearrangement plots. The most abundant DNA sequence in the deep sequencing data was defined as the immunodominant clone. CDR3 amino acid sequences were checked for sharing across subjects and were also compared against the VDJdb database and published repertoires. Clones were called with MiXCR by TCRdb after fastp trimmed the public reads at Q25, and only in-frame beta chains were retained. Each entry is one CDR3 protein sequence, shown with its most common DNA and genes. What appears here as the V and J calls and clone size reflects TCRdb's work, not the paper's. The sample has approximately 260,000 distinct CDR3 sequences on record, 82% of them singletons. The ten largest clonotypes hold 40% to 50% of the sample.

Expansion of CD8+CD57+ cells had been shown by flow cytometry in the patients chosen for sequencing. Every patient had severe acquired aplastic anemia, diagnosed using the International Study of Aplastic Anemia and Agranulocytosis and Camitta criteria. No patient had received any therapy when blood was sampled. TCR repertoires of sorted CD4+ and CD8+ blood T cells from severe aplastic anemia patients and healthy subjects were deep-sequenced in the study. In the USA, patient enrollment took place under clinicaltrials.gov protocols 00001620, 01623167, 00001397, 00071045, 00081523 and 00961064. Ficoll-Paque density gradient centrifugation was used to isolate peripheral blood mononuclear cells. Before DNA was extracted, CD4+ and CD8+ T cells were sorted using either FACS or magnetic beads. This entry belongs to a study of CD8+CD57+ T cells in acquired aplastic anemia (dated by TCRdb to about 2018). Context from the whole study: A mean of around 3 ug of DNA, ranging from roughly 0.2 to 27.4 ug, was extracted from sorted CD4+ and CD8+ cells. CD8+CD57+ expansion was defined as frequency above the mean frequency observed in healthy subjects. General findings and caveats noted by the study authors: Between patients and healthy controls, no significant difference in CD8+ Simpson's diversity was found (P=0.060). Roughly 30 CD8+ CDR3 sequences were shared between patients and controls but appeared highly expressed in patients and within their immunodominant clones.

In the germline V gene, CDR1 corresponds to SQVTM and CDR2 to ANQGSEA. Relative to germline, V is 4 bases shorter and J is 2 bases shorter, with 11 bases between their ends. The cysteine opens and the phenylalanine closes a CDR3 of 13 amino acids. Of the read, only the CDR3 DNA is kept; its 39 bases are in frame from base 1. The source of this sequence is a human donor with aplastic anemia. Specimen: sorted CD4+, CD8+, or CD8+CD57+ T cells (not recorded which) from PBMCs. In this chain, TRBV29-1 is recombined with TRBJ1-2; the D gene is not confidently resolved. The CDR3 corresponds to CSVARGQNYGYTF. The nucleotide sequence reads TGCAGCGTTGCTCGAGGCCAGAACTATGGCTACACCTTC.